A selection of T cell receptor beta chains follows, all from one sample in a study of post-analysis software for immune sequencing data. In TCRdb, the PCR reads were re-called with MiXCR into one record per CDR3 protein. Of fewer than 850,000 distinct CDR3 sequences listed, 25% to 30% are singletons. Specimen: blood. The receptors derive from a girl aged 10-17 years with multiple sclerosis. Both conserved end residues are part of each CDR3.

>TRBV4-3|TRBJ2-7
CASSQDTGAGYEQYF
>TRBV4-1|TRBJ1-2
CASSQGLAENNYGYTF
>TRBV20-1|TRBJ2-7
CSATGTSGRSARYF
>TRBV20-1|TRBJ1-1
CSPRGQGSSTEAFF
>TRBV4-3|TRBJ2-1
CASSQVLASGRARNEQFF
>TRBV6-2/TRBV6-3|TRBJ2-1
CASSYGRTGGNEQFF
>TRBV21-1|TRBJ2-1
CASSKKRPNEQFF
>TRBV27|TRBJ1-5
CASSLRGPGAQPQHF
>TRBV6-2/TRBV6-3|TRBJ2-4
CASSPFGLRELRRVIQYF
>TRBV6-5|TRBJ1-2
CASSFGTGADYGYTF
>TRBV9|TRBJ1-1
CASSVGRGGGPTEAFF
>TRBV14|TRBJ2-7
CASSQDAGFRYEQYF
>TRBV6-1|TRBJ1-1
CASSNLQGNTEAFF
>TRBV6-6|TRBJ1-4
CASRRAGAETNEKLFF
>TRBV29-1|TRBJ1-2
CSVAPLWQGEGYTF
>TRBV5-1|TRBJ2-7
CASSLVQSSGEQYF
>TRBV4-1|TRBJ2-5
CASSQPNSEETQYF